This T cell receptor beta chain came from a study of CD8+ T cells in alopecia areata. The sample holds a few counts of this clone. Antigen specificity is unknown. This CDR3 comprises 18 residues. Per germline, CDR1 SQVTM and CDR2 ANQGSEA. V gave up 4 bases and J gave up 4 bases, with 28 bases separating them. Following RNA extraction, reverse transcription yielded cDNA that acted as the sequencing template. Produced via immunoSEQ multiplex PCR; TCRdb's table is partial and in-frame only. The data hold roughly 60,000 clones, with about 40% observed a single time. Alopecia areata patients provided lesional scalp punch biopsies and peripheral blood, both collected for the study. Study observations and caveats: Mice showed clearer TCR sharing than patients did, a gap that was possibly HLA-related. Across lesional scalp, and particularly alopecia totalis/universalis, clonality surpassed that of normal scalp.

This receptor was obtained from a human donor with alopecia areata. The V call is TRBV29-1, the J call TRBJ1-2; D remains ambiguous. The sample comprised NKG2D-low CD8+ T cells sorted from blood. The CDR3 reads CSVVSRELWAEGPYGYTF. In DNA form, the CDR3 reads TGCAGCGTTGTTTCGCGGGAACTTTGGGCCGAAGGGCCCTATGGCTACACCTTC.